What follows is one TCR beta chain and its context. The antigen is unknown. The data belong to a study of T cell responses to AZD1222 COVID-19 vaccine. General study points: Dominant CD4 TCR responses targeted spike regions 160-218 and 743-854. Breadth and depth of Spike-specific TCRs rose after two AZD1222 doses. The number of AZD1222 recipients seropositive at baseline was only five or six. The repertoires were collected only after the peak T cell response.

Assay used: immunoSEQ multiplex PCR; TCRdb lists only in-frame clones, some missing. The repertoire holds 65,000 to 85,000 clones, with around 89% as singletons. V dropped 4 bases and J dropped 8; count of bases not matched to a gene: 11. The V gene's germline CDR1 is SGDLS and CDR2 YYNGEE. CDR3 length equals 14 residues. This sample comprised peripheral blood, obtained 28 days after the second dose of the MenACWY control vaccine. The rearrangement uses TRBV9 and TRBJ1-1; 7 nucleotides line up with TRBD1. The receptor was isolated from an adult who received the MenACWY meningococcal vaccine as a control. Written as DNA, the CDR3 is TGTGCCAGCAGCTCCCGAGACAGGGCGGTAGAAGCTTTCTTT. Amino acids: CASSSRDRAVEAFF.